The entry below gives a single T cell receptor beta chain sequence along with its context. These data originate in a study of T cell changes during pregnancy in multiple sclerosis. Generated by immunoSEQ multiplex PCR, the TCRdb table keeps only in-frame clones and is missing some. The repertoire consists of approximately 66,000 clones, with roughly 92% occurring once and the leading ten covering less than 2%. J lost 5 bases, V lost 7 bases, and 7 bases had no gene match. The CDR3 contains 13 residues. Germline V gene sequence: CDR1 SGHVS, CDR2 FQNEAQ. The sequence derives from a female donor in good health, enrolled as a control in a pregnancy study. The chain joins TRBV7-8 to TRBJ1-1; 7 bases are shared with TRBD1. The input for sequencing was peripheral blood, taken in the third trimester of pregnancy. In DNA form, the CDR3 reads TGTGCCAGCACCCGAACAGGGGTAACTGAAGCTTTCTTT. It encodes CASTRTGVTEAFF.